What follows are 5 T cell receptor beta chains derived from one specimen sequenced in a study of CD8+ T cells in alopecia areata. The pooled cutaneous lymph node cells were sorted using several markers (CD4, CD8alpha, NKG2D, NKG2ACE and others). RNA extraction and reverse transcription yielded cDNA as sequencing template. Libraries were prepared by immunoSEQ multiplex PCR; TCRdb keeps only in-frame clonotypes and omits some of them. Observed in the sample are over 250,000 clones, none of them singletons. The specimen was CD4+ T cells sorted from a lymph node. Source of these receptors: a C3H/HeJ mouse with alopecia areata. The MHC haplotype of this mouse line is H2-k.

A remark on this clone: Genes and germline are mouse. With the read ending 4 residues before the CDR3 end, the germline J gene is used to fill in that end. The chain recombines TRBV13-1 with TRBJ2-5, with TRBD2 matching over 7 bases. This CDR3 has 14 residues. CDR1 is NSHNY, CDR2 SYGAGN, per germline. The CDR3 DNA, read in part, is TGTGCCAGCAGTGATGGGGGGGGAAGGGAC. It codes for CASSDGGGRD. In full, the CDR3 is CASSDGGGRDTQYF.

In the case of this clone: Germline and genes here are mouse. The read falls 4 residues short of the CDR3 end, and the missing part is taken from the germline J gene. Other DNA sequences of this sample code for an identical CDR3. V gene TRBV13-3 combines with J gene TRBJ2-1; the match to TRBD1 covers 7 bases. Germline lookup yields CDR1 NNHDY and CDR2 SYVADS. The CDR3 runs 14 residues. Unmatched junction bases numbered 4, after V lost 4 bases and J lost 3 bases. CDR3 protein: CASSPGQSYAEQFF. CDR3 bases read: TGTGCCAGCAGTCCGGGACAGTCCTATGCT.

About this clone: All gene names here are mouse names. The read ends 4 residues early relative to the CDR3; the germline J gene fills the gap. The V and J genes are TRBV1 and TRBJ2-7, with TRBD1 identical over 7 bases. The germline gives CDR1 NSQYPW, CDR2 LRSPGD (reference sequence). The CDR3 has 14 amino acids. The CDR3 loop is CTCSAEGTVYEQYF. The DNA read from the CDR3 is TGCACCTGCAGTGCAGAAGGGACAGTTTAT.

As regards this clone: The listed genes are named as in mouse. With the read ending 4 residues before the CDR3 end, the germline J gene is used to fill in that end. The gene calls are TRBV13-3 and TRBJ2-4; the match to TRBD1 covers 11 bases. After removal of 2 bases from V and 1 base from J, the junction contained 0 bases not matched to a gene. The CDR3 is 15 residues long. Germline CDR1 and CDR2: NNHDY and SYVADS. CDR3 amino acids: CASSEDRGRQNTLYF. The sequenced CDR3 bases are TGTGCCAGCAGTGAGGACAGGGGGCGTCAAAAC.

In this sample, this clone turned up many times. Gene names denote mouse genes. The read falls 4 residues short of the CDR3 end, and the missing part is taken from the germline J gene. This rearrangement joins TRBV17 to TRBJ2-5; 7 positions agree with TRBD1. This CDR3 comprises 15 residues. The germline V gene has CDR1 MNHDT and CDR2 YYDKIL. The V gene end was trimmed by 1 base and the J gene end by 3 bases; junction bases not matched to a gene: 4. The CDR3 sequence is CASSRGSGQQDTQYF. The CDR3 bases that were read are TGTGCTAGCAGTAGAGGATCGGGACAGCAAGAC.